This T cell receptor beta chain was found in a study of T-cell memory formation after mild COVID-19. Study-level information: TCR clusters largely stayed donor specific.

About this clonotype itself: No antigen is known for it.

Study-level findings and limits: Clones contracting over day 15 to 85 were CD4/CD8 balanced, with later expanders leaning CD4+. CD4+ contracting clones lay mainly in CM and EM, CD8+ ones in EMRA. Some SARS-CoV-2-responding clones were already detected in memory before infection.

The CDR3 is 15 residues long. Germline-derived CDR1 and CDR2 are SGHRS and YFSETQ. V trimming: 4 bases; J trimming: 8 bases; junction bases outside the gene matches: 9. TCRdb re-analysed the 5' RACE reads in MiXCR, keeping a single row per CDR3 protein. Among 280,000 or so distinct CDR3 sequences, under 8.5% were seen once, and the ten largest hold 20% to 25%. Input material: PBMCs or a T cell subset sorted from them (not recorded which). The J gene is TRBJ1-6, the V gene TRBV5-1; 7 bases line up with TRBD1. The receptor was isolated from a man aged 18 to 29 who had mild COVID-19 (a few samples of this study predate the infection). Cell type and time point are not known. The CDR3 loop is CASSTDRILDSPLHF. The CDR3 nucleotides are TGCGCCAGCAGCACGGACAGGATTCTTGATTCACCCCTCCACTTT.